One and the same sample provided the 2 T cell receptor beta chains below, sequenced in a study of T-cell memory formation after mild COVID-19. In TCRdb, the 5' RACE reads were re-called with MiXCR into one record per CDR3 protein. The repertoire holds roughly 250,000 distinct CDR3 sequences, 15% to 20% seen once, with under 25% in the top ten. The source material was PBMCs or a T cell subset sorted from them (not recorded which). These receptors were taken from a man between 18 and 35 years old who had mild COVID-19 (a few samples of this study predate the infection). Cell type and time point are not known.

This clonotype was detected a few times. The CDR3 loop reads CASSFSRVTDTQYF. In DNA, the CDR3 is TGTGCCAGCAGTTTTTCAAGGGTCACAGATACGCAGTATTTT. The genes are TRBV28 and TRBJ2-3; D is ambiguous. This CDR3 is built from 14 residues. V was shortened by 3 bases and J by 2 bases, with 9 bases between the two germline ends. The germline V gene has CDR1 MDHEN and CDR2 SYDVKM.

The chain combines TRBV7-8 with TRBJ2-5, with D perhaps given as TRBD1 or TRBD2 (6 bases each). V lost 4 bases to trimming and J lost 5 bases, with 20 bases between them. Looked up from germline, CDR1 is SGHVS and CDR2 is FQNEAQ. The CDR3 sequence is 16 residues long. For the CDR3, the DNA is TGTGCCAGCAGCTCCCGCCGGGGGCGGACCGGTGAGACCCAGTACTTC. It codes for CASSSRRGRTGETQYF. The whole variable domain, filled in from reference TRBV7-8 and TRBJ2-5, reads GAGVSQSPRYKVAKRGQDVALRCDPISGHVSLFWYQQALGQGPEFLTYFQNEAQLDKSGLPSDRFFAERPEGSVSTLKIQRTQQEDSAVYLCASSSRRGRTGETQYFGPGTRLLVL.